Presented here are 32 T cell receptor beta chains from one specimen sequenced in a study of OX40 agonist ivuxolimab in advanced cancers. This table comes from immunoSEQ multiplex PCR, and its TCRdb copy is limited to in-frame clones, with some not included. The sample has more than 50,000 clones; about 86% are singletons. The material was CD4+ or CD8+ T cells sorted from blood, obtained in a trial of the OX40 agonist ivuxolimab. Receptors were obtained from an adult with an advanced solid tumor such as melanoma, head and neck, liver or kidney cancer.

The genes are TRBV29-1 and TRBJ2-4; possible D gene TRBD2, 6 bases. Germline loops: CDR1 SQVTM, CDR2 ANQGSEA. This CDR3 comprises 16 residues. Trimming removed 6 bases from V and 1 base from J, with 19 bases in between. The CDR3 loop is CSVAPGGWGAKNIQYF. The CDR3 DNA reads as TGCAGCGTGGCACCAGGAGGGTGGGGGGCCAAAAACATTCAGTACTTC.

The V gene is TRBV13, the J gene TRBJ1-1; D unresolved. The CDR3 totals 13 residues. Trimming took 0 bases from V and 5 from J, leaving 7 bases between them. CDR1 and CDR2 from the germline V gene are PRHDT and FYEKMQ (reference sequence). CDR3 in DNA: TGTGCCAGCAGCTTAGGGGAGTTTACTGAAGCTTTCTTT. Translated: CASSLGEFTEAFF.

This clone appeared a single time. The chain couples TRBV5-1 to TRBJ2-7; 13 positions match TRBD2. Germline CDR1 SGHRS, CDR2 YFSETQ. The ends lost 4 bases at V and 3 bases at J; junction bases unmatched: 1. This CDR3 region has 14 residues. CDR3 amino acids: CASSRTSGGYEQYF. In nucleotides, the CDR3 is TGCGCCAGCAGCCGGACTAGCGGGGGCTACGAGCAGTACTTC.

The genes are TRBV5-1 and TRBJ1-6, with TRBD1 matching over 9 bases. Per the germline V gene, CDR1 is SGHRS and CDR2 is YFSETQ. This CDR3 is 15 amino acids long. V trimming: 4 bases; J trimming: 6 bases; junction bases outside the gene matches: 5. The CDR3 loop is CASSVPTGGNSPLHF. DNA for the CDR3: TGCGCCAGCAGCGTCCCGACAGGGGGTAATTCACCCCTCCACTTT.

This rearrangement joins TRBV28 to TRBJ1-1; maybe TRBD1 (6 bases). CDR1 and CDR2 from the germline V gene are MDHEN and SYDVKM. Trimming pared 5 bases from V and 6 bases from J, leaving 16 bases between. The CDR3 runs to 14 residues. CDR3 in DNA: TGTGCCAGCAGTCTGACAGGAAAAGGCGCTGAAGCTTTCTTT. It translates to CASSLTGKGAEAFF.

V gene TRBV2 combines with J gene TRBJ1-2; 10 nucleotides agree with TRBD1. The germline gives CDR1 SNHLY, CDR2 FYNNEI. The V and J ends lost 0 bases and 5 bases, in that order; junction bases with no gene match: 6. The CDR3 contains 16 residues. The CDR3 loop is CASSEAVRQGAYGYTF. The CDR3 nucleotides are TGTGCCAGCAGTGAAGCAGTTCGACAGGGGGCTTATGGCTACACCTTC. The entire variable domain, with the rest obtained from reference TRBV2 and TRBJ1-2, is as follows: EPEVTQTPSHQVTQMGQEVILRCVPISNHLYFYWYRQILGQKVEFLVSFYNNEISEKSEIFDDQFSVERPDGSNFTLKIRSTKLEDSAMYFCASSEAVRQGAYGYTFGSGTRLTVV.

In its sample, this clone was seen a few times. This chain joins TRBV10-3 and TRBJ2-5; D not certain. The CDR3 spans 11 residues. The V end was cut by 3 bases, the J end by 4 bases, with 3 bases between. The V gene's germline CDR1 is ENHRY and CDR2 SYGVKD. In nucleotides, the CDR3 is TGTGCCATCAGTGATGGAGAGACCCAGTACTTC. Translation gives CAISDGETQYF.

The V gene is TRBV6-5, the J gene TRBJ1-2; unclear D gene. The CDR3 has 14 residues. CDR1 is MNHEY, CDR2 SVGAGI, per germline. The ends were cut back, 0 bases at V and 4 bases at J, with 9 bases in the middle. The CDR3 spells CASSYSGHSYGYTF. In DNA, the CDR3 is TGTGCCAGCAGTTACTCGGGTCACAGCTATGGCTACACCTTC.

In its sample, this clone was seen a few times. This sequence joins TRBV28 and TRBJ1-2; D not certain. Germline CDR1 and CDR2: MDHEN and SYDVKM. The CDR3 loop spans 15 amino acids. The ends were cut back, 4 bases at V and 7 bases at J, with 19 bases in the middle. CDR3 in amino acids: CASSSRSMGIGGYTF. The CDR3 nucleotides are TGTGCCAGCAGTTCACGGAGTATGGGTATCGGTGGCTACACCTTC.

The chain links TRBV18 to TRBJ2-5; no reliable D call. This CDR3 region has 15 residues. V was trimmed by 4 bases and J by 5 bases, leaving 17 bases between them. CDR1 is KGHSH and CDR2 is LQKENI in the germline V gene. The CDR3: CASSLKPSLGETQYF. The CDR3 bases are TGTGCCAGCTCACTCAAACCTTCACTGGGGGAGACCCAGTACTTC.

This rearrangement joins TRBV27 to TRBJ2-6; D is undetermined. The CDR3 spans 17 residues. Germline CDR1 and CDR2: MNHEY and SMNVEV (reference sequence). Trimming removed 1 base at V and 0 bases at J, with 10 bases between. The CDR3 DNA is TGTGCCAGCAGTTTATTGCGTTTCGACTCTGGGGCCAACGTCCTGACTTTC. The encoded protein is CASSLLRFDSGANVLTF.

The chain couples TRBV5-4 to TRBJ2-3; TRBD2 matches at 11 bases. The J segment lost 6 bases and the V segment lost 0 bases, leaving 12 bases of the junction unmatched. The CDR3 covers 18 residues. The V gene's germline CDR1 is SGHNT and CDR2 YYREEE (reference sequence). The CDR3 nucleotides read TGTGCCAGCAGCTTGGCGTCTAGCGGGAGGATGGGGATGGATACGCAGTATTTT. Amino acid sequence: CASSLASSGRMGMDTQYF.

The genes are TRBV18 and TRBJ2-7, with 9 nucleotides matching TRBD1. The CDR3 contains 15 residues. CDR1 KGHSH and CDR2 LQKENI come from the germline V gene. Trimming removed 6 bases from V and 5 bases from J; junction bases left unmatched: 11. The CDR3 reads CASSRLGQGENEQYF. The CDR3 nucleotides read TGTGCCAGCTCCCGACTGGGACAGGGAGAAAACGAGCAGTACTTC.

The chain joins TRBV30 to TRBJ1-5; tentative D call: TRBD1 (5 bases). Germline V lookup: CDR1 GTSNPN, CDR2 SVGIG (reference sequence). CDR3 length: 15 residues. Trimming left V 1 base short and J 2 bases short, with 12 bases between. The CDR3 protein is CAWSGGEGRNQPQHF. CDR3 in DNA: TGTGCCTGGAGTGGGGGGGAGGGTCGCAATCAGCCCCAGCATTTT. The full variable domain, rest sourced from reference TRBV30 and TRBJ1-5, is SQTIHQWPATLVQPVGSPLSLECTVEGTSNPNLYWYRQAAGRGLQLLFYSVGIGQISSEVPQNLSASRPQDRQFILSSKKLLLSDSGFYLCAWSGGEGRNQPQHFGDGTRLSIL.

The V gene is TRBV4-2, the J gene TRBJ2-3; 8 bases fit TRBD2. The junction had 10 bases not matched to a gene; V was cut back by 0 bases and J by 2 bases. The germline V gene encodes CDR1 LGHNA and CDR2 YNFKEQ. The CDR3 length is 18 residues. The CDR3 DNA follows: TGTGCCAGCAGCCAAGATCTCTGGCAGCGGGAGTTCACAGATACGCAGTATTTT. Protein product: CASSQDLWQREFTDTQYF.

CDR3 nucleotides: TGTGCCAGCAGTGACCCTCTGAGCAATCAGCCCCAGCATTTT. Translating gives CASSDPLSNQPQHF. This chain links TRBV2 with TRBJ1-5; D ambiguous. The length of the CDR3 is 14 residues. Germline CDR1 SNHLY, CDR2 FYNNEI. The V gene lost 3 bases and the J gene lost 1 base, with 7 bases spanning the gap.

J is TRBJ1-1 and V is TRBV9; 7 positions match TRBD1. The CDR3 runs 15 residues. With V trimmed by 2 bases and J by 5 bases, 9 bases remained unmatched. Germline CDR1 reads SGDLS; CDR2 reads YYNGEE. CDR3 coding DNA: TGTGCCAGCAGCGTCACCCAGGGGGTCGGGACTGAAGCTTTCTTT. Translated, it gives CASSVTQGVGTEAFF. Supplemented by reference TRBV9 and TRBJ1-1, the full variable domain reads DSGVTQTPKHLITATGQRVTLRCSPRSGDLSVYWYQQSLDQGLQFLIQYYNGEERAKGNILERFSAQQFPDLHSELNLSSLELGDSALYFCASSVTQGVGTEAFFGQGTRLTVV.

The V and J genes are TRBV28 and TRBJ2-5; the D gene could be TRBD1 or TRBD2 (7 bases each). Germline assignment: CDR1 MDHEN and CDR2 SYDVKM. CDR3 length equals 14 residues. Trimming left V 3 bases short and J 4 bases short, with 12 bases between. The CDR3 region is CASSLVRGGETQYF. Written as DNA, the CDR3 is TGTGCCAGCAGTTTGGTCAGGGGGGGAGAGACCCAGTACTTC.

This clone was recorded only once. The chain uses TRBV4-2 and TRBJ2-2; TRBD2 aligns across 11 bases. Germline CDR1 reads LGHNA; CDR2 reads YNFKEQ. J was trimmed by 7 bases and V by 0 bases; bases with no gene match: 7. The CDR3 length is 17 residues. The CDR3: CASSQEWLAGGFGELFF. CDR3 sequence (DNA): TGTGCCAGCAGCCAAGAGTGGCTAGCGGGGGGCTTCGGGGAGCTGTTTTTT.

This chain uses TRBV6-1 with TRBJ1-3, with D uncertain. Looked up from germline, CDR1 is MNHNS and CDR2 is SASEGT. The V end lost 4 bases, the J end lost 0 bases, and 13 bases lay between the germline ends. The CDR3 has 16 amino acids. DNA of the CDR3: TGTGCCAGCAGTGGATCCCCGAACCTCTCTGGAAACACCATATATTTT. Translated: CASSGSPNLSGNTIYF.

This chain connects TRBV2 to TRBJ1-2; no clear D. V lost 4 bases and J 0 bases, leaving 9 bases between the germline ends. This CDR3 has 14 amino acids. CDR1 and CDR2 (germline): SNHLY, FYNNEI. As DNA, the CDR3 is TGTGCCAGCAGTGGGATTAGTCCTAACTATGGCTACACCTTC. This translates into CASSGISPNYGYTF.

The gene calls are TRBV7-6 and TRBJ2-1; 9 nucleotides line up with TRBD1. V lost 5 bases, J lost 9 bases, and 8 bases stayed unmatched. The CDR3 has 14 residues. CDR1 and CDR2 (germline): SGHVS, FNYEAQ. In DNA, the CDR3 is TGTGCCAGCAGCCCCCGGACAGGGGTGGGTGAGCAGTTCTTC. Its translation: CASSPRTGVGEQFF.

The gene calls are TRBV6-5 and TRBJ2-3, with 10 bases aligning to TRBD1. V lost 2 bases, J lost 3 bases, and 5 bases stayed unmatched. The CDR3 runs 16 residues. CDR1 and CDR2 from the germline V gene are MNHEY and SVGAGI. The CDR3 region is CASSYRDRGATDTQYF. CDR3 nucleotides: TGTGCCAGCAGTTACCGGGACAGGGGTGCAACAGATACGCAGTATTTT.

The chain links TRBV6-1 to TRBJ2-5; D uncertain. Deletions cut 7 bases from V and 8 bases from J, with 11 bases between. This CDR3 is 11 amino acids long. Germline V gene sequence: CDR1 MNHNS, CDR2 SASEGT. The CDR3 reads CASTSDGTQYF. In nucleotides, the CDR3 is TGTGCCAGCACGTCGGACGGAACCCAGTACTTC.

The chain uses TRBV5-6 and TRBJ2-3; 8 positions agree with TRBD1. The CDR3 runs 14 residues. Germline V gives CDR1 SGHDT, CDR2 YYEEEE. With V trimmed by 3 bases and J by 2 bases, 2 bases remained unmatched. CDR3: CASSSGQVTDTQYF. DNA for the CDR3: TGTGCCAGCAGCTCGGGACAGGTCACAGATACGCAGTATTTT.

This chain links TRBV4-1 with TRBJ1-2, with 10 positions matching TRBD1. From germline, CDR1 is MGHRA and CDR2 YSYEKL. V lost 0 bases to trimming and J lost 3 bases; unmatched junction nucleotides: 1. CDR3 length: 15 amino acids. Here the CDR3 DNA reads TGCGCCAGCAGCCAAGAAGGGACAGGGGACTATGGCTACACCTTC. It codes for CASSQEGTGDYGYTF.

The genes are TRBV12-5 and TRBJ1-4, with D perhaps TRBD1 (6 bases). This CDR3 has 17 residues. V lost 7 bases and J lost 5, with 23 bases in between. Per germline, CDR1 LGHNT and CDR2 FRNRAP. Written as DNA, the CDR3 is TGTGCTAGTGCCTTTTCGAGGACAGCGTACTTGAATGAAAAACTGTTTTTT. Its translation: CASAFSRTAYLNEKLFF.

The V call is TRBV15, the J call TRBJ2-1; 8 bases agree with TRBD2. Germline CDR1 and CDR2: LNHNV and YYDKDF (reference sequence). The CDR3 has 15 residues. V dropped 8 bases and J dropped 1; count of bases not matched to a gene: 7. This CDR3 is CATSRGGTSYNEQFF. The CDR3 DNA follows: TGTGCCACCTCCCGCGGGGGGACATCCTACAATGAGCAGTTCTTC. The full variable domain, rest sourced from reference TRBV15 and TRBJ2-1, is DAMVIQNPRYQVTQFGKPVTLSCSQTLNHNVMYWYQQKSSQAPKLLFHYYDKDFNNEADTPDNFQSRRPNTSFCFLDIRSPGLGDTAMYLCATSRGGTSYNEQFFGPGTRLTVL.

This rearrangement joins TRBV6-1 to TRBJ1-2; D may be TRBD1 (6 bases). This CDR3 region has 14 residues. The V end lost 1 base, the J end lost 5 bases, and 11 bases lay between the germline ends. In germline, CDR1 is MNHNS, CDR2 SASEGT. CDR3 sequence reads: CASSEETGLYGYTF. CDR3 bases: TGTGCCAGCAGTGAAGAAACAGGGCTATATGGCTACACCTTC.

This chain joins TRBV2 and TRBJ1-6; no firm D call. The germline CDR1 and CDR2 sequences are SNHLY and FYNNEI. V lost 5 bases and J 5 bases, leaving 7 bases between the germline ends. This CDR3 region has 13 residues. The DNA for the CDR3 is TGTGCCAGCAGTCCCCCGAATAATTCACCCCTCCACTTT. Amino acid sequence: CASSPPNNSPLHF. Full variable domain (missing parts from reference TRBV2 and TRBJ1-6): EPEVTQTPSHQVTQMGQEVILRCVPISNHLYFYWYRQILGQKVEFLVSFYNNEISEKSEIFDDQFSVERPDGSNFTLKIRSTKLEDSAMYFCASSPPNNSPLHFGNGTRLTVT.

The chain uses TRBV11-2 and TRBJ2-5; 10 nucleotides align to TRBD1. Germline CDR1 SGHAT, CDR2 FQNNGV. The CDR3 sequence is 15 residues long. J lost 5 bases, V lost 5 bases, and 8 bases had no gene match. This CDR3 reads CASSTGQGIRETQYF. CDR3 in DNA: TGTGCCAGCAGCACGGGACAGGGGATCCGGGAGACCCAGTACTTC. The full variable domain, rest sourced from reference TRBV11-2 and TRBJ2-5, is EAGVAQSPRYKIIEKRQSVAFWCNPISGHATLYWYQQILGQGPKLLIQFQNNGVVDDSQLPKDRFSAERLKGVDSTLKIQPAKLEDSAVYLCASSTGQGIRETQYFGPGTRLLVL.

The V and J genes are TRBV18 and TRBJ2-1, with D uncertain. The germline V gene has CDR1 KGHSH and CDR2 LQKENI. The CDR3 is made up of 16 amino acids. Trimming left V 2 bases short and J 7 bases short, with 18 bases between. CDR3 loop: CASSPNNNPQHNEQFF. The CDR3, as DNA: TGTGCCAGCTCACCAAATAACAACCCTCAACATAATGAGCAGTTCTTC.